The 25 T cell receptor beta chains in this list originate from one sample, sequenced in a study of identical twins. Each CDR3 protein is one row after TCRdb ran MiXCR on the 5' RACE reads. The repertoire holds approximately 470,000 distinct CDR3 sequences, with approximately 15% as singletons. The sample was also reused in another study, on yellow fever vaccine responses in identical twins.

Material for sequencing was CD4+ T cells sorted from blood. These receptors were obtained from a woman aged 18-29 years in good health.

The rearrangement links TRBV27 to TRBJ1-1; D is undetermined. Germline CDR1 is MNHEY and CDR2 is SMNVEV (reference sequence). Trimming left V 0 bases short and J 0 bases short, with 11 bases between. The CDR3 contains 16 residues. CDR3 sequence reads: CASSLSGSYMNTEAFF. Here the CDR3 DNA reads TGTGCCAGCAGTTTATCGGGCAGCTACATGAACACTGAAGCTTTCTTT.

This clonotype was detected only a few times. The rearrangement uses TRBV7-6 and TRBJ1-5, with D unclear. CDR3 length equals 13 residues. The V gene's germline CDR1 is SGHVS and CDR2 FNYEAQ. Trimming removed 4 bases from V and 10 bases from J, with 14 bases in between. The CDR3 region has the DNA TGTGCCAGCAGCTCCAGTCCTCTCAGCCCCCAGCATTTT. Protein sequence: CASSSSPLSPQHF.

The chain employs TRBV20-1 and TRBJ2-7; D is perhaps TRBD1 or TRBD2 (6 bases each). Per germline, CDR1 DFQATT and CDR2 SNEGSKA (reference sequence). The CDR3 contains 13 residues. Trimming took 5 bases from V and 4 from J, leaving 15 bases between them. CDR3 in DNA: TGCAGTGCTGGAGGGGGTTCGGGATACGAGCAGTACTTC. Translated, it gives CSAGGGSGYEQYF.

This clonotype was observed a few times. The rearrangement uses TRBV20-1 and TRBJ2-7, with TRBD2 matching 9 bases. The V and J ends lost 0 bases and 4 bases, in that order; junction bases with no gene match: 10. Germline values: CDR1 DFQATT, CDR2 SNEGSKA (reference sequence). The CDR3 consists of 16 residues. CDR3 bases: TGCAGTGCTAGAGATTTCGAGCTAGCGGGAAATTACGAGCAGTACTTC. It translates to CSARDFELAGNYEQYF.

This clonotype was seen only a few times. The chain employs TRBV5-1 and TRBJ2-1; the match to TRBD1 covers 10 bases. The V gene end was trimmed by 4 bases and the J gene end by 0 bases; junction bases not matched to a gene: 4. Germline assignment: CDR1 SGHRS and CDR2 YFSETQ. The CDR3 totals 16 residues. The CDR3 spells CASSRTGGVSYNEQFF. The CDR3 DNA follows: TGCGCCAGCAGCAGGACAGGGGGAGTCTCCTACAATGAGCAGTTCTTC.

The genes are TRBV10-1 and TRBJ2-2, with D tentatively TRBD1 (5 bases). V gave up 6 bases and J gave up 1 base, with 9 bases separating them. The CDR3 runs 14 residues. The V gene's germline CDR1 is WNHNN and CDR2 SYGVQD (reference sequence). The CDR3 protein is CASREGENTGELFF. The CDR3 nucleotides are TGCGCCAGCAGGGAAGGGGAGAACACCGGGGAGCTGTTTTTT.

The chain combines TRBV10-3 with TRBJ2-2; 10 bases fit TRBD1. The V segment lost 3 bases and the J segment 6 bases; nucleotides outside the gene matches: 1. The CDR3 runs to 14 residues. The germline V gene has CDR1 ENHRY and CDR2 SYGVKD. As DNA, the CDR3 is TGTGCCATCAGTGATGGGACAGGGGCCGGGGAGCTGTTTTTT. Amino acid sequence: CAISDGTGAGELFF.

The rearrangement uses TRBV30 and TRBJ1-1; TRBD1 matches 7 bases. Trimming took 4 bases from V and 5 from J; bases not matched to a gene: 1. Germline CDR1 and CDR2: GTSNPN and SVGIG (reference sequence). This CDR3 has 11 residues. As DNA, the CDR3 is TGTGCCTGGAAGGACAGGACTGAAGCTTTCTTT. Protein product: CAWKDRTEAFF.

CDR3 coding DNA: TGCGCCAGCAGCTTGGAGGGGTGGAGCTCCTATAATTCACCCCTCCACTTT. It yields the protein CASSLEGWSSYNSPLHF. V and J are TRBV5-1 and TRBJ1-6, with D maybe TRBD1 (5 bases). The CDR3 covers 17 residues. Germline V gives CDR1 SGHRS, CDR2 YFSETQ. Trimming stripped 0 bases from V and 0 bases from J, with 10 bases between.

This clonotype has a handful of counts. The CDR3 loop reads CASSPDGYYEQYF. Here the CDR3 DNA reads TGTGCCAGCAGCCCCGACGGATACTACGAGCAGTACTTC. The V call is TRBV7-9, the J call TRBJ2-7; D remains ambiguous. The CDR3 consists of 13 residues. Trimming took 5 bases from V and 3 from J, leaving 11 bases between them. CDR1 and CDR2 (germline): SEHNR, FQNEAQ (reference sequence).

This clonotype was observed a handful of times. The chain links TRBV6-2 or TRBV6-3 to TRBJ2-4; D is uncertain. CDR3 length: 15 residues. Germline V CDR1 and CDR2: MNHEY, SVGEGT. V was trimmed by 3 bases and J by 6 bases, leaving 15 bases between them. CDR3 in amino acids: CASSYTRLERNIQYF. The CDR3 DNA follows: TGTGCCAGCAGTTATACGAGACTGGAAAGAAACATTCAGTACTTC.

The gene calls are TRBV6-1 and TRBJ2-7; no definite D call. The CDR3 loop spans 14 amino acids. V was clipped by 5 bases and J by 6 bases, with 17 bases between them. Germline loops: CDR1 MNHNS, CDR2 SASEGT. The CDR3 here is CASSRDIPVGEQYF. In nucleotides, the CDR3 is TGTGCCAGCAGTCGAGACATTCCGGTTGGCGAGCAGTACTTC.

The chain uses TRBV20-1 and TRBJ2-1; 10 bases match TRBD1. Germline V lookup: CDR1 DFQATT, CDR2 SNEGSKA (reference sequence). The trim removed 2 bases at V and 0 bases at J, leaving 13 bases unmatched. The CDR3 has 19 residues. The CDR3: CSARMPGQGPLSSYNEQFF. The CDR3 region has the DNA TGCAGTGCTAGAATGCCGGGACAGGGGCCCCTTAGCTCCTACAATGAGCAGTTCTTC.

In its sample, this clonotype was seen a few times. The V gene is TRBV9, the J gene TRBJ2-3; TRBD1 matches 8 bases. Germline V CDR1 and CDR2: SGDLS, YYNGEE. Unmatched junction bases numbered 15, after V lost 6 bases and J lost 0 bases. This CDR3 contains 18 residues. The CDR3 loop is CASTPQGTGSLSTDTQYF. Here the CDR3 DNA reads TGTGCCAGCACCCCCCAAGGGACAGGTTCCTTAAGCACAGATACGCAGTATTTT.

The table lists this clonotype with a few counts. The DNA of the CDR3 is TGTGCCAGCTCCTCCGTGGCGTCAGATACGCAGTATTTT. Translating gives CASSSVASDTQYF. J is TRBJ2-3 and V is TRBV12-3 or TRBV12-4; D remains unclear. The CDR3 is 13 residues long. Trimming stripped 8 bases from V and 4 bases from J, with 13 bases between.

Ten or more counts support this clonotype. This chain links TRBV12-3 or TRBV12-4 with TRBJ2-1, with D possibly TRBD1 on 5 matching bases. The CDR3 is 14 residues long. V shed 6 bases and J shed 5 bases, with 14 bases lying between them. For the CDR3, the DNA is TGTGCCAGCAGCCGAGCCACAGGAAACAATGAGCAGTTCTTC. Amino acids: CASSRATGNNEQFF.

The J gene is TRBJ2-7, the V gene TRBV7-9; D possibly uses TRBD1 or TRBD2 (5 bases each). Deletions cut 3 bases from V and 6 bases from J, with 15 bases between. The CDR3 contains 14 residues. Per germline, CDR1 SEHNR and CDR2 FQNEAQ (reference sequence). CDR3 DNA: TGTGCCAGCAGCTTCTTTTCAACAGGAGGCGAGCAGTACTTC. Amino acids: CASSFFSTGGEQYF.

This rearrangement joins TRBV6-6 to TRBJ2-3; unclear D gene. V lost 5 bases to trimming and J lost 5 bases, with 11 bases between them. The CDR3 is 13 amino acids. From germline, CDR1 is MNHNY and CDR2 SVGAGI (reference sequence). In nucleotides, the CDR3 is TGTGCCAGCAGTCCCACTGGGTTAGATACGCAGTATTTT. Translation gives CASSPTGLDTQYF.

This clonotype was seen only a few times. This chain joins TRBV2 and TRBJ2-1; D unclear. V lost 3 bases, J lost 4 bases, and 13 bases lay in between. Per the germline V gene, CDR1 is SNHLY and CDR2 is FYNNEI. This CDR3 is 15 amino acids long. This CDR3 is CASSEGTAFYNEQFF. CDR3 in DNA: TGTGCCAGCAGTGAGGGCACCGCTTTTTACAATGAGCAGTTCTTC.

This clonotype turned up a few times. The V call is TRBV9, the J call TRBJ1-5; 9 nucleotides line up with TRBD1. This CDR3 has 14 residues. Germline assignment: CDR1 SGDLS and CDR2 YYNGEE. Trimming removed 4 bases from V and 5 bases from J; junction bases left unmatched: 4. The CDR3 DNA is TGTGCCAGCAGCTCGGGACAGGGTCATCAGCCCCAGCATTTT. Residues: CASSSGQGHQPQHF.

The chain links TRBV6-5 to TRBJ2-3; TRBD1 matches at 9 bases. Trimming at V came to 4 bases and at J to 4 bases, leaving 9 bases not matched to a gene. The germline V gene has CDR1 MNHEY and CDR2 SVGAGI. This CDR3 spans 16 amino acids. The chain's CDR3 is CASSFNRGLGADTQYF. CDR3 in DNA: TGTGCCAGCAGTTTTAACAGGGGGCTGGGGGCAGATACGCAGTATTTT.

V usage is TRBV20-1 and J usage is TRBJ2-5; 10 positions match TRBD2. Germline assignment: CDR1 DFQATT and CDR2 SNEGSKA (reference sequence). J was trimmed by 4 bases and V by 2 bases; bases with no gene match: 4. The length of the CDR3 is 14 residues. In nucleotides, the CDR3 is TGCAGTGCTAGACTAGCGGGAGTAAGAGAGACCCAGTACTTC. This codes for CSARLAGVRETQYF.

This clonotype was recorded a few times. The gene calls are TRBV6-2 or TRBV6-3 and TRBJ2-2; no firm D call. The germline gives CDR1 MNHEY, CDR2 SVGEGT. V lost 5 bases and J 13 bases, leaving 17 bases between the germline ends. This CDR3 has 13 amino acids. The CDR3 spells CASSVTLRVGLFF. The CDR3 coding sequence is TGTGCCAGCAGTGTAACTTTGCGTGTGGGGCTGTTTTTT.

CDR3 nucleotide sequence: TGCGCCAGCAGCAATCCGGGACAGGGTACTGAAAAACTGTTTTTT. It translates to CASSNPGQGTEKLFF. The chain employs TRBV5-1 and TRBJ1-4, with 9 bases aligning to TRBD1. V lost 4 bases and J lost 7; bases outside the gene matches: 8. The germline V gene has CDR1 SGHRS and CDR2 YFSETQ. The CDR3 loop spans 15 amino acids.

In its sample, this clonotype was seen a few times. This chain connects TRBV6-2 or TRBV6-3 to TRBJ2-7, with D perhaps TRBD2 (5 bases). V was clipped by 3 bases and J by 9 bases, with 15 bases between them. The CDR3 length is 13 residues. Germline V CDR1 and CDR2: MNHEY, SVGEGT. CDR3 loop: CASSYAGSAGQYF. CDR3 nucleotide sequence: TGTGCCAGCAGTTATGCGGGCTCCGCCGGGCAGTACTTC.